The 21 T cell receptor beta chains below come from one sample, sequenced in a study of blood T cell repertoires in COVID-19. Produced via immunoSEQ multiplex PCR; TCRdb's table is partial and in-frame only. The profile covers roughly 130,000 clones, with about four fifths appearing a single time and roughly an eighth taken by the ten largest. Source material: peripheral blood. These receptors all come from a woman aged 25-40 years who had recovered from COVID-19.

For the CDR3, the DNA is TGCGCCAGCAGCCAGTCAGCGACGTTTGGATCCAATGAGCAGTTCTTC. It is translated as CASSQSATFGSNEQFF. The chain combines TRBV4-1 with TRBJ2-1; no reliable D call. V lost 3 bases and J lost 6, with 18 bases in between. The germline CDR1 and CDR2 sequences are MGHRA and YSYEKL. This CDR3 has 16 residues.

This clone has a single count. CDR3 coding DNA: TGTGCCAGCAGCCTCGGTCGGGAAGAGACCCAGTACTTC. Protein sequence: CASSLGREETQYF. The V call is TRBV11-2, the J call TRBJ2-5; no definite D call. In germline, CDR1 is SGHAT, CDR2 FQNNGV. This CDR3 is 13 amino acids long. V lost 5 bases and J 3 bases, leaving 10 bases between the germline ends.

In its sample, this clone was seen once. The chain couples TRBV5-1 to TRBJ1-4; 9 nucleotides align to TRBD1. The CDR3 sequence is 15 residues long. Losses at the gene ends were 8 bases for V and 2 bases for J; bases not matched to a gene: 7. Germline-derived CDR1 and CDR2 are SGHRS and YFSETQ. This CDR3 reads CASRGQGRTNEKLFF. CDR3 sequence (DNA): TGCGCCAGTCGGGGACAGGGAAGGACTAATGAAAAACTGTTTTTT.

In this sample, this clone turned up a few times. The chain uses TRBV19 and TRBJ2-1, with TRBD1 matching 9 bases. The CDR3 has 15 residues. J was trimmed by 2 bases and V by 1 base; bases with no gene match: 0. Per the germline V gene, CDR1 is LNHDA and CDR2 is SQIVND (reference sequence). The CDR3 loop reads CASSIGTGAYNEQFF. The CDR3 DNA reads as TGTGCCAGTAGTATAGGGACAGGGGCCTACAATGAGCAGTTCTTC.

This chain connects TRBV18 to TRBJ1-3; D is ambiguous. The germline V and J ends were trimmed by 3 bases and 1 base, with 19 bases remaining between them. This CDR3 is 18 amino acids long. Germline assignment: CDR1 KGHSH and CDR2 LQKENI. The chain's CDR3 is CASSPEIITAYSGNTIYF. In DNA, the CDR3 is TGTGCCAGCTCACCCGAGATAATTACAGCTTATTCTGGAAACACCATATATTTT.

The rearrangement links TRBV2 to TRBJ1-6; perhaps TRBD1 as D (6 bases). Between the trimmed V and J ends, which lost 6 bases and 8 bases, there was a span of 20 bases. Germline loops: CDR1 SNHLY, CDR2 FYNNEI. The CDR3 consists of 16 residues. This CDR3 is CASSPTPGQRDSPLHF. The CDR3 coding sequence is TGTGCCAGCAGCCCCACCCCGGGACAACGAGATTCACCCCTCCACTTT. The entire variable domain, with the rest obtained from reference TRBV2 and TRBJ1-6, is as follows: EPEVTQTPSHQVTQMGQEVILRCVPISNHLYFYWYRQILGQKVEFLVSFYNNEISEKSEIFDDQFSVERPDGSNFTLKIRSTKLEDSAMYFCASSPTPGQRDSPLHFGNGTRLTVT.

In the case of this clone: An end of the junction differs from the germline gene, which may be a read error. V gene TRBV9 combines with J gene TRBJ1-2; D possibly corresponds to TRBD1 (5 bases). The length of the CDR3 is 13 residues. CDR1 and CDR2 from the germline V gene are SGDLS and YYNGEE. The CDR3 sequence: CASSASMAGGRFF. DNA for the CDR3: TGTGCCAGCAGCGCCTCTATGGCGGGGGGACGGTTCTTC.

This sequence joins TRBV7-9 and TRBJ1-4, with TRBD1 as a possible D gene (6 bases). V was pared by 1 base and J by 2 bases, with 11 bases between. This CDR3 is 16 amino acids long. Germline CDR1 is SEHNR and CDR2 is FQNEAQ (reference sequence). The CDR3 loop reads CASSLGGRGTNEKLFF. Here the CDR3 DNA reads TGTGCCAGCAGCTTAGGGGGGCGCGGGACTAATGAAAAACTGTTTTTT.

A few counts support this clone. This chain connects TRBV5-1 to TRBJ1-1; D possibly corresponds to TRBD1 (6 bases). The length of the CDR3 is 14 residues. V lost 1 base to trimming and J lost 1 base, with 8 bases between them. The germline CDR1 and CDR2 sequences are SGHRS and YFSETQ. The CDR3 protein is CASSLIRGNTEAFF. DNA for the CDR3: TGCGCCAGCAGCTTGATCAGGGGGAACACTGAAGCTTTCTTT.

The gene calls are TRBV13 and TRBJ2-1; no clear D. Trimming shortened V by 5 bases and J by 3 bases, and 2 bases separated the two germline ends. This CDR3 has 11 amino acids. Germline CDR1 is PRHDT and CDR2 is FYEKMQ (reference sequence). CDR3 bases: TGTGCCAGCAGCCTCTACAATGAGCAGTTCTTC. It yields the protein CASSLYNEQFF.

This clone turned up a few times. The CDR3 here is CATSRDKRTSTRSSYEQYF. In DNA form, the CDR3 reads TGTGCCACCAGCAGAGATAAGAGGACTAGCACGAGGAGCTCCTACGAGCAGTACTTC. J is TRBJ2-7 and V is TRBV15; 8 nucleotides align to TRBD2. The germline V gene encodes CDR1 LNHNV and CDR2 YYDKDF (reference sequence). Trimming cost V 0 bases and J 0 bases; bases outside gene matches: 13. CDR3 length equals 19 residues.

The V and J genes are TRBV11-2 and TRBJ1-2; 7 nucleotides agree with TRBD1. V lost 0 bases, J lost 13 bases, and 5 bases stayed unmatched. CDR1 SGHAT and CDR2 FQNNGV come from the germline V gene. The CDR3 is 12 residues long. The CDR3 region has the DNA TGTGCCAGCAGCTTAGATAGGGGGCCTCCCACCTTC. Translation gives CASSLDRGPPTF.

V is TRBV5-1 and J is TRBJ2-3, with 7 bases fitting TRBD2. The germline CDR1 and CDR2 sequences are SGHRS and YFSETQ. CDR3 size: 15 residues. Losses at the gene ends were 0 bases for V and 10 bases for J; bases not matched to a gene: 11. The CDR3 spells CASSLAPLAESPQYF. CDR3 in DNA: TGCGCCAGCAGCTTGGCCCCCCTAGCGGAGTCTCCGCAGTATTTT.

The V call is TRBV5-1, the J call TRBJ2-5; D gene uncertain. Germline V gives CDR1 SGHRS, CDR2 YFSETQ. The CDR3 length is 14 residues. The ends were cut back, 2 bases at V and 5 bases at J, with 13 bases in the middle. The CDR3 sequence: CASSLTSRWETQYF. The CDR3, as DNA: TGCGCCAGCAGCTTAACCTCTAGGTGGGAGACCCAGTACTTC.

The DNA for the CDR3 is TGCGCCAGCAGACAGGGGACGGACACTGAAGCTTTCTTT. Translating gives CASRQGTDTEAFF. The V and J genes are TRBV10-1 and TRBJ1-1; 7 nucleotides agree with TRBD1. V gave up 6 bases and J gave up 3 bases; unmatched junction bases: 4. The CDR3 totals 13 residues. Per the germline V gene, CDR1 is WNHNN and CDR2 is SYGVQD (reference sequence).

This chain uses TRBV5-1 with TRBJ2-1, with 10 bases fitting TRBD2. Looked up from germline, CDR1 is SGHRS and CDR2 is YFSETQ. The CDR3 is 16 amino acids. Trimming at V came to 0 bases and at J to 6 bases, leaving 6 bases not matched to a gene. The CDR3 here is CASSLALGLASNEQFF. The DNA for the CDR3 is TGCGCCAGCAGCTTGGCCCTGGGACTAGCGAGCAATGAGCAGTTCTTC.

As regards this clone: An end of the junction does not agree with germline; a read error may underlie this. The chain has TRBV19 and TRBJ1-5; 7 bases line up with TRBD1. This CDR3 has 16 residues. The germline gives CDR1 LNHDA, CDR2 SQIVND (reference sequence). The CDR3 protein is CACRGGGGTSNQPQHF. The CDR3 region has the DNA TGTGCCTGTAGAGGGGGCGGGGGGACTTCCAATCAGCCCCAGCATTTT.

The CDR3, as DNA: TGTGCCAGCATAAGGGGGCCCTCTGGAAACACCATATATTTT. Translating it yields CASIRGPSGNTIYF. The rearrangement links TRBV6-5 to TRBJ1-3, with 7 bases that match TRBD1. From germline, CDR1 is MNHEY and CDR2 SVGAGI. The CDR3 is 14 residues long. Trimming took 7 bases from V and 0 from J; bases not matched to a gene: 3.

The genes are TRBV6-4 and TRBJ1-1; 8 bases agree with TRBD1. Germline CDR1 is MRHNA and CDR2 is SNTAGT. Germline trimming cut 2 bases from V and 3 bases from J; bases unmatched to any gene: 8. The CDR3 contains 16 residues. CDR3 residues: CASSDPDRVFDTEAFF. CDR3 bases: TGTGCCAGCAGTGACCCGGACAGGGTCTTCGACACTGAAGCTTTCTTT.

The CDR3 is CASSLEGSLNTEAFF. CDR3 DNA: TGTGCCAGCAGCTTAGAAGGTAGCTTGAACACTGAAGCTTTCTTT. V is TRBV7-9 and J is TRBJ1-1; D ambiguous. Per germline, CDR1 SEHNR and CDR2 FQNEAQ (reference sequence). The CDR3 consists of 15 residues. Trimming pared 1 base from V and 0 bases from J, leaving 9 bases between.

The rearrangement joins TRBV3-1 (or the pseudogene TRBV3-2) to TRBJ2-5, with D perhaps TRBD2 (6 bases). V lost 3 bases and J lost 4, with 18 bases in between. Germline V gene lookup returns CDR1 LGHDT and CDR2 YNNKEL (reference sequence). This CDR3 contains 16 residues. The DNA for the CDR3 is TGTGCCAGCAGCCACGGCCGATCGGGAGATCTAGAGACCCAGTACTTC. Translated, it gives CASSHGRSGDLETQYF.